This T cell receptor (beta chain) was recovered during a study of OX40 agonist ivuxolimab in advanced cancers. Whole-study context: Every 2 weeks, patients received ivuxolimab intravenously, dosed at 0.01 to 10 mg/kg. Prior anti-PD-1, anti-PD-L1 or anti-CTLA-4 therapy did not bar entry, and roughly 40% had some.

Only in-frame clones appear in the TCRdb table, and some are missing; sequencing was by immunoSEQ multiplex PCR. The sample lists around 17,000 clones, around 83% occurring once. Details on this clone: What it recognizes is unknown.

Study findings and constraints: The specificity for antigen of the expanded peripheral T cells was not determined. A proportion of nonresponders additionally exhibited low normalized T-cell clonal expansion.

From germline, CDR1 is SGHTA and CDR2 FQGTGA. The CDR3 extends over 14 amino acids. The trim removed 5 bases at V and 9 bases at J, leaving 8 bases unmatched. The sequences come from CD4+ or CD8+ T cells sorted from blood, collected in a trial of the OX40 agonist ivuxolimab. This receptor was obtained from an adult with an advanced solid tumor such as melanoma, head and neck, liver or kidney cancer. This sequence joins TRBV7-3 and TRBJ2-1, with 9 bases fitting TRBD2. CDR3 in DNA: TGTGCCAGCAGCGACCCGGGACTAGCAAGTGAGCAGTTCTTC. Protein sequence: CASSDPGLASEQFF.